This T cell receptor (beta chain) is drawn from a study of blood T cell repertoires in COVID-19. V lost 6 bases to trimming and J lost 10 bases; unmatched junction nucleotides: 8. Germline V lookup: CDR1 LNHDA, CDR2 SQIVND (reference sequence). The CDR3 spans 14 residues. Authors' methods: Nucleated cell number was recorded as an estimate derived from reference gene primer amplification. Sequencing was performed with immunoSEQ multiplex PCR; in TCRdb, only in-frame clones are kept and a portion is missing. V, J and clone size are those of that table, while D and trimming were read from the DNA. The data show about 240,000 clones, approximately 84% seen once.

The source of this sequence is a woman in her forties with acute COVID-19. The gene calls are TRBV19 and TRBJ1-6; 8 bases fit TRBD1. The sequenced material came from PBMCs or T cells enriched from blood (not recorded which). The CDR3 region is CASSHGTGDSPLHF. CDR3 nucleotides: TGTGCCAGTAGCCACGGGACAGGCGACTCACCCCTCCACTTT.